This T cell receptor (beta chain) was captured in a study of OX40 agonist ivuxolimab in advanced cancers. Turning to the study itself: Anti-PD-1, anti-PD-L1 or anti-CTLA-4 therapy given earlier was allowed, and 30% to 45% had some. Notes on the study in general: Among T cells, CD8+ cells averaged more expanded clones than CD4+ cells.

Clones were sequenced by immunoSEQ multiplex PCR, and TCRdb holds only the in-frame ones, with some missing. The data show about 56,000 clones, over 80% seen once. Concerning this clone itself: Its antigen is currently unknown.

Germline V gives CDR1 KGHSH, CDR2 LQKENI. V was clipped by 2 bases and J by 2 bases, with 18 bases between them. CDR3 length equals 17 residues. Patients with a history of autoimmune disease or on systemic immunosuppression were excluded. Blood sampling took place at baseline, cycle 4 day 1, and cycle 7 day 1. The source material was CD4+ or CD8+ T cells sorted from blood, sampled in a trial of the OX40 agonist ivuxolimab. V gene TRBV18 combines with J gene TRBJ1-1; D is possibly TRBD1 (6 bases). This sequence originates from an adult with an advanced solid tumor such as melanoma, head and neck, liver or kidney cancer. CDR3 sequence reads: CASSPEGGWGLNTEAFF. In DNA, the CDR3 is TGTGCCAGCTCACCAGAGGGTGGGTGGGGGCTCAACACTGAAGCTTTCTTT.